Presented here are 20 T cell receptor beta chains from one specimen sequenced in a study of human T cells and chemical hapten exposure. Time point noted: patch test 3, about 24 weeks after DPC sensitization. Stated treatment: therapeutic diphenylcyclopropenone sensitization with weekly scalp DPC. TCRdb reanalysed the RACE reads using MiXCR and keeps one entry per CDR3 protein. This table holds some 180,000 distinct CDR3 sequences, around 23% found once. The input for sequencing was whole blood, taken in connection with sensitization to the hapten diphenylcyclopropenone (DPC). These receptors all come from a woman aged 40 to 50 with alopecia areata. Some clones in this sample may be carry-over from other donors' samples.

The chain employs TRBV29-1 and TRBJ2-2; no reliable D call. Trimming stripped 7 bases from V and 7 bases from J, with 22 bases between. This CDR3 comprises 15 residues. Germline lookup yields CDR1 SQVTM and CDR2 ANQGSEA. DNA for the CDR3: TGCAGCGCCGCCCAGTTTCAGGTCCCTAACGGGGAGCTGTTTTTT. This gives the protein CSAAQFQVPNGELFF.

J is TRBJ2-3 and V is TRBV7-9; no definite D call. Trimming shortened V by 11 bases and J by 5 bases, and 11 bases separated the two germline ends. CDR3 length: 11 amino acids. CDR1 SEHNR and CDR2 FQNEAQ come from the germline V gene (reference sequence). As DNA, the CDR3 is TGTGCCTCCGAGGATCAAGATACGCAGTATTTT. Its protein is CASEDQDTQYF.

The rearrangement joins TRBV24-1 to TRBJ2-5; TRBD1 is a possible D gene (6 bases). In germline, CDR1 is KGHDR, CDR2 SFDVKD. The CDR3 loop spans 15 amino acids. Trimming pared 5 bases from V and 0 bases from J, leaving 12 bases between. Written as DNA, the CDR3 is TGTGCCACCAGTGGTACAGGGAAGTACCAAGAGACCCAGTACTTC. It is translated as CATSGTGKYQETQYF.

As for this clonotype: The conserved closing phenylalanine or tryptophan is absent in this CDR3, likely reflecting a read error. The chain combines TRBV3-1 with TRBJ2-5; the match to TRBD1 covers 8 bases. This CDR3 is 15 amino acids long. The V gene end was trimmed by 4 bases and the J gene end by 5 bases; junction bases not matched to a gene: 9. Germline V CDR1 and CDR2: LGHDT, YNNKEL (reference sequence). The CDR3 DNA follows: TGTGCCAGCAGCCCCTGGACAGGGACACTGGAGACCCAGTACTCC. It specifies CASSPWTGTLETQYS.

The chain recombines TRBV6-5 with TRBJ2-1, with 7 positions matching TRBD2. The germline V gene has CDR1 MNHEY and CDR2 SVGAGI. The trim removed 6 bases at V and 7 bases at J, leaving 6 bases unmatched. The CDR3 loop spans 13 amino acids. CDR3 in DNA: TGTGCCAGCAGACCCCAACTAGCGAATGAGCAGTTCTTC. Its translation: CASRPQLANEQFF.

This chain connects TRBV29-1 to TRBJ2-1; TRBD2 aligns across 9 bases. CDR3 length equals 11 residues. Trimming took 6 bases from V and 15 from J; bases not matched to a gene: 9. Per germline, CDR1 SQVTM and CDR2 ANQGSEA. Written as DNA, the CDR3 is TGCAGCGTAGCCCTAGCGGGACGTTCGTTCTTC. Its translation is CSVALAGRSFF.

There are a few counts of this clonotype. The chain uses TRBV27 and TRBJ1-4, with D possibly matching TRBD1 (5 bases). CDR1 is MNHEY, CDR2 SMNVEV, per germline (reference sequence). Trimming shortened V by 4 bases and J by 8 bases, and 14 bases separated the two germline ends. The CDR3 contains 14 residues. This CDR3 is CASSSPYTGEKLFF. The CDR3 nucleotides are TGTGCCAGCAGTTCCCCGTACACAGGCGAAAAACTGTTTTTT.

CDR3 nucleotides: TGCAGCGTTGAGGGGACAGGAGGCCAGCAGTACTTC. Its translation: CSVEGTGGQQYF. The chain couples TRBV29-1 to TRBJ2-7, with TRBD1 matching 8 bases. With V trimmed by 3 bases and J by 8 bases, 6 bases remained unmatched. The CDR3 has 12 amino acids. CDR1 is SQVTM and CDR2 is ANQGSEA in the germline V gene.

This clonotype has a count of ten or more. The chain has TRBV12-3 or TRBV12-4 and TRBJ1-1; TRBD1 is a possible D gene (5 bases). Deletions cut 5 bases from V and 1 base from J, with 14 bases between. CDR3 length: 15 amino acids. CDR3 sequence (DNA): TGTGCCAGCAGTGCGACCGGGACGGCGAACACTGAAGCTTTCTTT. Its protein is CASSATGTANTEAFF.

This chain connects TRBV6-2 or TRBV6-3 to TRBJ1-2, with D possibly TRBD1 on 5 matching bases. The V and J ends lost 5 bases and 5 bases respectively, with 15 bases between them. CDR1 MNHEY and CDR2 SVGEGT come from the germline V gene. This CDR3 has 14 residues. The CDR3 reads CASSRLGTAYGYTF. The CDR3 DNA reads TGTGCCAGCAGTAGATTGGGGACGGCGTATGGCTACACCTTC.

This chain links TRBV4-2 with TRBJ2-1; tentatively, D is TRBD1 or TRBD2 (5 bases each). The germline gives CDR1 LGHNA, CDR2 YNFKEQ. Trimming left V 4 bases short and J 4 bases short, with 14 bases between. The CDR3 has 15 residues. CDR3 protein: CASSLRDVGYNEQFF. CDR3 DNA sequence: TGTGCCAGCAGCCTCCGGGACGTGGGGTACAATGAGCAGTTCTTC.

This sequence joins TRBV20-1 and TRBJ2-7; 9 bases are a match to TRBD1. The germline CDR1 and CDR2 sequences are DFQATT and SNEGSKA (reference sequence). The V segment lost 5 bases and the J segment 3 bases; nucleotides outside the gene matches: 5. This CDR3 has 13 residues. CDR3 residues: CSAAGTGHYEQYF. In DNA, the CDR3 is TGCAGTGCTGCCGGGACAGGGCACTACGAGCAGTACTTC.

This chain uses TRBV4-2 with TRBJ2-1, with TRBD2 identical over 7 bases. CDR3 length: 17 residues. Germline V gives CDR1 LGHNA, CDR2 YNFKEQ. The trim removed 0 bases at V and 6 bases at J, leaving 11 bases unmatched. The CDR3 nucleotides are TGTGCCAGCAGCCAAGATCTAGGTGGGAGGGGTCCCAATGAGCAGTTCTTC. Translated, it gives CASSQDLGGRGPNEQFF.

This chain connects TRBV29-1 to TRBJ1-1; 7 positions match TRBD1. J lost 9 bases, V lost 2 bases, and 12 bases had no gene match. The CDR3 runs to 14 residues. Germline V lookup: CDR1 SQVTM, CDR2 ANQGSEA. The CDR3 region is CSVENRAGGEKAFF. As DNA, the CDR3 is TGCAGCGTTGAAAATAGGGCAGGGGGGGAAAAAGCTTTCTTT.

The J gene is TRBJ2-1, the V gene TRBV20-1; 11 bases agree with TRBD2. Germline-derived CDR1 and CDR2 are DFQATT and SNEGSKA (reference sequence). V was clipped by 6 bases and J by 8 bases; unmatched bases: 9. The CDR3 sequence is 14 residues long. The CDR3 loop is CSARIAGGIHEQFF. DNA of the CDR3: TGCAGTGCGAGAATAGCGGGAGGGATCCATGAGCAGTTCTTC.

The CDR3 loop reads CASRPLGSTEAFF. The CDR3 nucleotides read TGTGCCAGCAGGCCACTAGGAAGCACTGAAGCTTTCTTT. The chain employs TRBV27 and TRBJ1-1; D is ambiguous. The CDR3 is 13 amino acids. The ends were cut back, 6 bases at V and 4 bases at J, with 12 bases in the middle. Per germline, CDR1 MNHEY and CDR2 SMNVEV (reference sequence).

This clonotype was found a few times. The V and J genes are TRBV12-3 or TRBV12-4 and TRBJ2-5; D call uncertain. V gave up 6 bases and J gave up 2 bases, with 10 bases separating them. The CDR3 contains 13 residues. CDR3 DNA sequence: TGTGCCAGCAGATTCCGGGCACAAGAGACCCAGTACTTC. Residues: CASRFRAQETQYF.

This clonotype was recorded a few times. The chain links TRBV6-5 to TRBJ2-1; weak D call: TRBD2 (5 bases). V was pared by 0 bases and J by 2 bases, with 8 bases between. This CDR3 region has 15 residues. Germline loops: CDR1 MNHEY, CDR2 SVGAGI. The CDR3 is CASSYSYGTYNEQFF. The CDR3 DNA reads as TGTGCCAGCAGTTACTCGTACGGGACCTACAATGAGCAGTTCTTC.

This clonotype appeared a few times. The chain uses TRBV11-2 and TRBJ1-1; D is unresolved. Between the trimmed V and J ends, which lost 1 base and 6 bases, there was a span of 9 bases. This CDR3 spans 13 amino acids. Germline V gene sequence: CDR1 SGHAT, CDR2 FQNNGV. CDR3 in DNA: TGTGCCAGCAGCTTAGGACCGTCGGCTGAAGCTTTCTTT. Amino acid sequence: CASSLGPSAEAFF.

This clonotype was seen more than once but under ten times. The chain combines TRBV7-3 with TRBJ2-5; no firm D call. The germline V gene has CDR1 SGHTA and CDR2 FQGTGA. The CDR3 length is 15 residues. Trimming took off 0 bases at V and 2 bases at J, with 10 bases between the two ends. The CDR3 DNA reads as TGTGCCAGCAGCTTAACGAATGGGGTTCAAGAGACCCAGTACTTC. Residues: CASSLTNGVQETQYF.